A selection of T cell receptor beta chains follows, all from one sample in a study of cytomegalovirus exposure and HLA in healthy donors. Profiled with immunoSEQ multiplex PCR; TCRdb holds only in-frame clones, not every one. The sample records 150,000 to 200,000 clones, about 63% being singletons. Material for sequencing was PBMCs. The source is a woman aged 40 to 55 in good health and CMV-seropositive. Both conserved end residues are part of each CDR3. D genes are given only for firm matches. The size entry is marked missing in some rows and otherwise reads once, few, many or a size class.

TRBJ2-7	TRBV27	-	-	TGTGCCTGCCACTCGACCTACGAGCAGTACTTC	CACHSTYEQYF
TRBJ1-6	TRBV14	TRBD1	few	TGTGCCAGCAGCCAAGGGGGACAGGCTAATTCACCCCTCCACTTT	CASSQGGQANSPLHF
TRBJ2-5	TRBV6-5	TRBD2	-	TGTGCCAGCCCGTTGCGGCTCCGGGGGGGAGAGACCCAGTACTTC	CASPLRLRGGETQYF
TRBJ2-1	TRBV18	TRBD2	few	TGTGCCAGCTCAAAGGGACTAGCGGATTCCTACAATGAGCAGTTCTTC	CASSKGLADSYNEQFF
TRBJ2-3	TRBV7-2	TRBD1	few	TGTGCCAGCAGATGGGCAGGGGGCGCAGATACGCAGTATTTT	CASRWAGGADTQYF
TRBJ1-3	TRBV13	TRBD1	-	TGTGCCAGCAGCTTAACAGGGGGCCGTAACACCATATATTTT	CASSLTGGRNTIYF
TRBJ2-4	TRBV29-1	TRBD1	few	TGCAGCGCCGGACCGGGACAGGGAGGAAACATTCAGTACTTC	CSAGPGQGGNIQYF
TRBJ2-7	TRBV5-1	TRBD1	-	TGCGCCAGCAGCTTGGGGGACAGGGAGAGTGAGCAGTACTTC	CASSLGDRESEQYF
TRBJ1-2	TRBV10-3	-	-	TGTGCCATCAGTTTAAACAGGGACAACTATGGCTACACCTTC	CAISLNRDNYGYTF
TRBJ2-7	TRBV5-1	-	few	TGCGCCAGCAGCTTGAATGCGGGAATGGCCTACGAGCAGTACTTC	CASSLNAGMAYEQYF
TRBJ2-4	TRBV6-5	TRBD2	few	TGTGCCAGCAGTCAGTTAGCGGGGACAAACATTCAGTACTTC	CASSQLAGTNIQYF
TRBJ2-5	TRBV28	TRBD1	once	TGTGCCGCGGGACAGGGTGAAGAGACCCAGTACTTC	CAAGQGEETQYF
TRBJ2-3	TRBV5-6	-	-	TGTGCCAGCAGCTACAGAACCCAGGGCTTCACAGATACGCAGTATTTT	CASSYRTQGFTDTQYF
TRBJ2-7	TRBV4-1	-	once	TGCGCCAGCAGCCAAGGGACGGAGGGAACCTACGAGCAGTACTTC	CASSQGTEGTYEQYF
TRBJ1-6	TRBV5-6	TRBD1	few	TGTGCCAGCAGCTTGAGAGGGGACAGGGGGATCATTTATAATTCACCCCTCCACTTT	CASSLRGDRGIIYNSPLHF